Reported below is one T cell receptor beta chain. This sample was included in a study of blood T cell repertoires in COVID-19. About the study: Samples came from the United States, Italy and Spain, spanning acute and convalescent COVID-19.

Authors' methods: Reference gene primer amplification in the assay estimated nucleated cell counts. Sequencing was performed with immunoSEQ multiplex PCR; in TCRdb, only in-frame clones are kept and a portion is missing. Clone size and V and J calls were adopted from that table, with D and trimming inferred from the DNA. The table includes under 150,000 clones, approximately 83% detected once. The clonotype originates from a woman aged 55-70 years with COVID-19, enrolled during active disease. The sequencing sample was made of peripheral blood.

The CDR3 nucleotides read TGTGCCAGCAGTGAAGAGAGGGTTTGGGGTGAAAAACTGTTTTTT. It translates to CASSEERVWGEKLFF. The V gene is TRBV6-1, the J gene TRBJ1-4; D gene ambiguous. The CDR3 loop spans 15 amino acids. V was clipped by 1 base and J by 7 bases, with 13 bases between them. Per germline, CDR1 MNHNS and CDR2 SASEGT.